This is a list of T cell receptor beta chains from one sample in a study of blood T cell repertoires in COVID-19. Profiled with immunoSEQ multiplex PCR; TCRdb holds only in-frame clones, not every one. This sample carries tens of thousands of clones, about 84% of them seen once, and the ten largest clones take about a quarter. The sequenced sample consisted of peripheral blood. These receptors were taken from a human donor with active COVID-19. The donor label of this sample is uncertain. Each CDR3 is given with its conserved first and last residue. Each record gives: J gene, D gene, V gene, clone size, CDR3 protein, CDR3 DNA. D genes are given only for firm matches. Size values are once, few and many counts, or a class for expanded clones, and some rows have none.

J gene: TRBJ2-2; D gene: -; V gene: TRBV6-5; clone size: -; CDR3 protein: CASKGGGTGELFF; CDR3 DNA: TGTGCCAGCAAAGGAGGAGGGACCGGGGAGCTGTTTTTT
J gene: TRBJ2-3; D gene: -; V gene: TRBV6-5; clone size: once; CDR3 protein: CASRVNSGRTDTQYF; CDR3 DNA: TGTGCCAGCAGGGTGAATAGCGGCCGCACAGATACGCAGTATTTT
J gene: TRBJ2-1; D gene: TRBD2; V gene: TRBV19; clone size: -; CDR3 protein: CASSIVSSGGASQFF; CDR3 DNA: TGTGCCAGTAGTATAGTGTCTAGCGGGGGGGCCTCCCAGTTCTTC
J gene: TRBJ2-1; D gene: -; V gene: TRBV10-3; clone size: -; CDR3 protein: CAIMPGSSYNEQFF; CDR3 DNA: TGTGCCATCATGCCGGGGAGCTCCTACAATGAGCAGTTCTTC
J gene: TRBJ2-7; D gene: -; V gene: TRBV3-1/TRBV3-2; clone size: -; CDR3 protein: CASSFSAWSSYEQYF; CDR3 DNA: TGTGCCAGCAGTTTCTCGGCTTGGAGTTCCTACGAGCAGTACTTC
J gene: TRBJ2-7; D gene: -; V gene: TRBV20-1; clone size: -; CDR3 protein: CSASGDSGGYEQYF; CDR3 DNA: TGCAGTGCTAGTGGAGACTCCGGGGGCTACGAGCAGTACTTC
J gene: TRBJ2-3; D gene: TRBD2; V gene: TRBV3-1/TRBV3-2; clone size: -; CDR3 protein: CASSQGKRGIDTQYF; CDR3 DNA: TGTGCCAGCAGCCAAGGGAAGCGGGGTATAGATACGCAGTATTTT
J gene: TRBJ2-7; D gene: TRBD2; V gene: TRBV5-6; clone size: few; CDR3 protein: CASSVGLAGGPNEQYF; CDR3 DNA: TGTGCCAGCAGCGTGGGACTAGCGGGGGGGCCGAACGAGCAGTACTTC
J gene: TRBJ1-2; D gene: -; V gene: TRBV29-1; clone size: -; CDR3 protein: CSVYTPGTPGQDYGYTF; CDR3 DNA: TGCAGCGTATATACCCCCGGGACACCTGGTCAGGACTATGGCTACACCTTC
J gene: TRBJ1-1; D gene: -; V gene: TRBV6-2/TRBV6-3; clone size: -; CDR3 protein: CASSYSTLNTEAFF; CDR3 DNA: TGTGCCAGCAGTTACTCGACACTGAACACTGAAGCTTTCTTT
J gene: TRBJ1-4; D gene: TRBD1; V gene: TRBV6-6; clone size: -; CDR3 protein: CASSYSAGTGDEKLFF; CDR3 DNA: TGTGCCAGCAGTTACTCGGCCGGGACAGGGGATGAAAAACTGTTTTTT
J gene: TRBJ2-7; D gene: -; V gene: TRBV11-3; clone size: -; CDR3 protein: CASSLGMVRGRIEQYF; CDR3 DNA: TGTGCCAGCAGCTTAGGGATGGTCAGGGGCAGGATCGAGCAGTACTTC
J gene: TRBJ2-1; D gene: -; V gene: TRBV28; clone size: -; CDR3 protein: CASRTSGFGGEQFF; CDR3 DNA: TGTGCCAGCAGGACCTCCGGTTTTGGAGGCGAGCAGTTCTTC
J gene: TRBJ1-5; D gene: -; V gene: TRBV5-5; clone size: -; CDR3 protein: CASSLISNPGEPQHF; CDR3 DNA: TGTGCCAGCAGCTTGATTTCTAACCCGGGGGAGCCCCAGCATTTT
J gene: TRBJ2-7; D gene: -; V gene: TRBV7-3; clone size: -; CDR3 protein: CASSPRGQGGGYEQYF; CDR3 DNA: TGTGCCAGCAGCCCTAGGGGCCAGGGAGGAGGCTACGAGCAGTACTTC
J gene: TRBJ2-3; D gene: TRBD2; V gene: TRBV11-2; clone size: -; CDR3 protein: CASSPRGGTDTQYF; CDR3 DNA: TGTGCCAGCAGCCCCCGGGGGGGAACAGATACGCAGTATTTT